These 32 T cell receptor beta chains originate from one sample sequenced in a study of T cells after yellow fever vaccination. Each CDR3 protein gets one entry after TCRdb re-called the 5' RACE reads with MiXCR. The sample has under 550,000 distinct CDR3 sequences, roughly a fifth seen once; the top ten hold about 16%. The source material was PBMCs, sampled approximately 20 days after the first yellow fever vaccination. The receptors come from a man in his late teens or twenties who received the YFV17D yellow fever vaccine.

This clonotype has at least ten counts. The chain uses TRBV5-1 and TRBJ2-3, with 7 bases identical to TRBD2. Germline V lookup: CDR1 SGHRS, CDR2 YFSETQ. The CDR3 is made up of 15 amino acids. V dropped 0 bases and J dropped 4; count of bases not matched to a gene: 5. The CDR3 is CASSLDSGGSDTQYF. For the CDR3, the DNA is TGCGCCAGCAGCTTGGACTCGGGGGGTTCAGATACGCAGTATTTT.

A few counts support this clonotype. This rearrangement joins TRBV7-6 to TRBJ2-5, with D tentatively TRBD2 (6 bases). The germline V gene has CDR1 SGHVS and CDR2 FNYEAQ. The CDR3 is made up of 16 amino acids. The germline V and J ends were trimmed by 0 bases and 5 bases, with 16 bases remaining between them. The CDR3 DNA sequence: TGTGCCAGCAGCTTAGCGCGGGGTGGTGGTCGGGAGACCCAGTACTTC. This codes for CASSLARGGGRETQYF.

This clonotype was found a few times. CDR3 sequence (DNA): TGTGCCAGCACCCCGGGGGAGTCTGGGGCCAACGTCCTGACTTTC. Its protein product is CASTPGESGANVLTF. The chain is built from TRBV12-3 or TRBV12-4 and TRBJ2-6; possible D gene TRBD2, 6 bases. V was trimmed by 7 bases and J by 1 base, leaving 11 bases between them. The CDR3 is 15 residues long.

This rearrangement joins TRBV11-2 to TRBJ2-7; perhaps TRBD2 as D (6 bases). Germline loops: CDR1 SGHAT, CDR2 FQNNGV. Deletions cut 5 bases from V and 4 bases from J, with 24 bases between. CDR3 length: 17 residues. The CDR3 region has the DNA TGTGCCAGCAGCCCCCGCGGGATCGGCGAGAACCGTTACGAGCAGTACTTC. Translating gives CASSPRGIGENRYEQYF. Full variable domain (outside the CDR3, taken from reference TRBV11-2 and TRBJ2-7): EAGVAQSPRYKIIEKRQSVAFWCNPISGHATLYWYQQILGQGPKLLIQFQNNGVVDDSQLPKDRFSAERLKGVDSTLKIQPAKLEDSAVYLCASSPRGIGENRYEQYFGPGTRLTVT.

This chain connects TRBV11-2 to TRBJ2-1; TRBD2 agrees at 9 bases. This CDR3 region has 14 residues. Germline V CDR1 and CDR2: SGHAT, FQNNGV. V lost 5 bases and J lost 5; bases outside the gene matches: 4. CDR3 loop: CASSVSGGNNEQFF. The CDR3 coding sequence is TGTGCCAGCAGCGTTAGCGGGGGAAACAATGAGCAGTTCTTC. The full variable domain, its missing parts supplied by reference TRBV11-2 and TRBJ2-1, is EAGVAQSPRYKIIEKRQSVAFWCNPISGHATLYWYQQILGQGPKLLIQFQNNGVVDDSQLPKDRFSAERLKGVDSTLKIQPAKLEDSAVYLCASSVSGGNNEQFFGPGTRLTVL.

This chain links TRBV10-3 with TRBJ2-3; D uncertain. Germline CDR1 reads ENHRY; CDR2 reads SYGVKD. This CDR3 comprises 12 residues. V was pared by 4 bases and J by 4 bases, with 6 bases between. As DNA, the CDR3 is TGTGCCATCAGTGCGCAGGCAGATACGCAGTATTTT. Amino acids: CAISAQADTQYF.

The chain joins TRBV6-2 or TRBV6-3 to TRBJ2-7; D not certain. Trimming removed 4 bases at V and 2 bases at J, with 6 bases between. CDR1 and CDR2 from the germline V gene are MNHEY and SVGEGT. The CDR3 has 12 amino acids. The CDR3 loop reads CASSSAPYEQYF. DNA for the CDR3: TGTGCCAGCAGTTCAGCCCCCTACGAGCAGTACTTC.

The gene calls are TRBV27 and TRBJ2-3, with 9 bases fitting TRBD2. J gave up 4 bases and V 6 bases, and 11 bases lay outside the gene matches. The CDR3 has 16 residues. The germline V gene encodes CDR1 MNHEY and CDR2 SMNVEV (reference sequence). The CDR3 is CASSRRGAGGPDTQYF. CDR3 sequence (DNA): TGTGCCAGCAGCCGCCGTGGGGCGGGGGGGCCAGATACGCAGTATTTT.

Only a few counts were recorded for this clonotype. The chain recombines TRBV7-9 with TRBJ2-4; 7 bases are shared with TRBD1. After removal of 6 bases from V and 2 bases from J, the junction contained 7 bases not matched to a gene. The CDR3 has 15 amino acids. Germline CDR1 is SEHNR and CDR2 is FQNEAQ (reference sequence). The CDR3 spells CASRTQGDTKNIQYF. The CDR3 DNA sequence: TGTGCCAGCAGAACCCAGGGGGATACCAAAAACATTCAGTACTTC.

This clonotype was detected many times. The chain uses TRBV12-3 or TRBV12-4 and TRBJ2-3, with D possibly being TRBD1 (5 bases). CDR3 length: 12 residues. Deletions cut 6 bases from V and 8 bases from J, with 12 bases between. CDR3 residues: CASRAGHGTQYF. Written as DNA, the CDR3 is TGTGCCAGCAGGGCAGGGCACGGTACGCAGTATTTT.

This clonotype was counted many times. The chain uses TRBV2 and TRBJ1-5, with no clear D. This CDR3 is 14 amino acids long. Trimming stripped 7 bases from V and 12 bases from J, with 22 bases between. CDR1 is SNHLY, CDR2 FYNNEI, per germline. CDR3 bases: TGTGCCAGCATGAGTGGAATAACTGCTGGCTTCCAGCATTTT. It yields the protein CASMSGITAGFQHF.

DNA of the CDR3: TGTGCCAGCGAGGGGGTGAGCTCCTACGAGCAGTACTTC. Encoded protein: CASEGVSSYEQYF. This sequence joins TRBV5-5 and TRBJ2-7; TRBD1 is a possible D gene (6 bases). Germline CDR1 is SGHKS and CDR2 is YYEKEE (reference sequence). Trimming left V 7 bases short and J 0 bases short, with 11 bases between. The CDR3 sequence is 13 residues long.

This clonotype was counted a few times. The CDR3 region has the DNA TGTGCCGAATCAACAGGGAACACCGGGGAGCTGTTTTTT. It codes for CAESTGNTGELFF. The chain recombines TRBV12-3 or TRBV12-4 with TRBJ2-2, with D perhaps TRBD1 (5 bases). The CDR3 is made up of 13 amino acids. The V end lost 11 bases, the J end lost 1 base, and 11 bases lay between the germline ends.

This clonotype has a handful of counts. This sequence joins TRBV4-3 and TRBJ2-7; 10 bases agree with TRBD2. Trimming removed 4 bases from V and 4 bases from J; junction bases left unmatched: 7. The CDR3 consists of 15 residues. Per the germline V gene, CDR1 is LGHNA and CDR2 is YSLEER. DNA for the CDR3: TGCGCCAGCAGCCTTGAGGTTAGCGGGGGGTACGAGCAGTACTTC. It encodes CASSLEVSGGYEQYF.

This clonotype is a singleton in its sample. The chain employs TRBV4-1 and TRBJ2-6, with a tentative D call TRBD2 (7 bases). The germline V gene has CDR1 MGHRA and CDR2 YSYEKL. With 0 bases removed from V and 0 bases from J, the gap between germline ends came to 15 bases. The CDR3 sequence is 19 residues long. In DNA, the CDR3 is TGCGCCAGCAGCCAAGACCAAGGGGGGGCCCCCTCTGGGGCCAACGTCCTGACTTTC. It translates to CASSQDQGGAPSGANVLTF.

V gene TRBV7-9 combines with J gene TRBJ1-2; D unclear. Trimming stripped 2 bases from V and 8 bases from J, with 6 bases between. Germline V CDR1 and CDR2: SEHNR, FQNEAQ (reference sequence). The CDR3 has 11 residues. The CDR3 coding sequence is TGTGCCAGCAGCTTATCGGAGGGCTACACCTTC. It codes for CASSLSEGYTF.

This clonotype appeared many times. In DNA form, the CDR3 reads TGTGCCAGCAGCCGACGGGGACTAGCGGGGGTTTTAGCCAAAAACATTCAGTACTTC. It translates to CASSRRGLAGVLAKNIQYF. The chain joins TRBV28 to TRBJ2-4, with TRBD2 matching 14 bases. From germline, CDR1 is MDHEN and CDR2 SYDVKM. The CDR3 consists of 19 residues. V was clipped by 6 bases and J by 0 bases; unmatched bases: 10. The complete variable domain, with remaining parts taken from reference TRBV28 and TRBJ2-4, reads DVKVTQSSRYLVKRTGEKVFLECVQDMDHENMFWYRQDPGLGLRLIYFSYDVKMKEKGDIPEGYSVSREKKERFSLILESASTNQTSMYLCASSRRGLAGVLAKNIQYFGAGTRLSVL.

The rearrangement uses TRBV7-9 and TRBJ2-3, with D perhaps TRBD1 or TRBD2 (6 bases each). This CDR3 spans 15 amino acids. From germline, CDR1 is SEHNR and CDR2 FQNEAQ (reference sequence). The V and J ends lost 5 bases and 1 base respectively, with 13 bases between them. Here the CDR3 DNA reads TGTGCCAGCAGCGGCATGGGGGGCCGCACAGATACGCAGTATTTT. Translating gives CASSGMGGRTDTQYF.

At least ten counts were recorded for this clonotype. This chain connects TRBV5-1 to TRBJ2-2; TRBD1 is a possible D gene (5 bases). The V gene lost 4 bases and the J gene lost 2 bases, with 9 bases spanning the gap. Germline loops: CDR1 SGHRS, CDR2 YFSETQ. There are 14 residues in the CDR3. The CDR3 sequence: CASSPGHNTGELFF. CDR3 in DNA: TGCGCCAGCAGCCCTGGACACAACACCGGGGAGCTGTTTTTT.

The rearrangement links TRBV9 to TRBJ2-3; D tentatively fits TRBD1 or TRBD2 (5 bases each). The CDR3 is 16 residues long. V lost 0 bases and J 3 bases, leaving 14 bases between the germline ends. In germline, CDR1 is SGDLS, CDR2 YYNGEE. The CDR3 protein is CASSVGDPGRTDTQYF. CDR3 coding DNA: TGTGCCAGCAGCGTAGGGGACCCGGGACGGACAGATACGCAGTATTTT.

This clonotype was detected a few times. The chain carries TRBV14 and TRBJ1-2; no clear D gene. The germline V gene has CDR1 SGHDN and CDR2 FVKESK. The CDR3 has 14 amino acids. Between the trimmed V and J ends, which lost 2 bases and 13 bases, there was a span of 20 bases. The CDR3 DNA reads as TGTGCCAGCAGCCAACGCCCTCGGGGAACTCGTCGCACCTTC. This sequence encodes CASSQRPRGTRRTF.

In this sample, this clonotype turned up a few times. The chain couples TRBV20-1 to TRBJ2-3; maybe TRBD1 (6 bases). The CDR3 sequence is 14 residues long. Germline V gene sequence: CDR1 DFQATT, CDR2 SNEGSKA (reference sequence). Trimming removed 4 bases at V and 3 bases at J, with 14 bases between. As DNA, the CDR3 is TGCAGTGCTATATACAGGGTTGGGACAGATACGCAGTATTTT. Translated: CSAIYRVGTDTQYF.

This clonotype was found many times. J is TRBJ2-7 and V is TRBV11-2, with D unresolved. CDR3 length: 13 residues. Germline values: CDR1 SGHAT, CDR2 FQNNGV. V lost 2 bases and J lost 0, with 5 bases in between. The CDR3, as DNA: TGTGCCAGCAGCTTATTGTCCTCCTACGAGCAGTACTTC. Protein sequence: CASSLLSSYEQYF.

This clonotype appeared a few times. This chain links TRBV5-1 with TRBJ2-6; D may be TRBD2 (5 bases). From germline, CDR1 is SGHRS and CDR2 YFSETQ. The CDR3 is 17 residues long. Trimming removed 4 bases from V and 0 bases from J, with 14 bases in between. The CDR3 DNA reads TGCGCCAGCAGCCGGACTTATCTAAACTCTGGGGCCAACGTCCTGACTTTC. Amino acid sequence: CASSRTYLNSGANVLTF.

The rearrangement joins TRBV19 to TRBJ2-1; D gene ambiguous. CDR1 and CDR2 from the germline V gene are LNHDA and SQIVND (reference sequence). Trimming stripped 0 bases from V and 0 bases from J, with 3 bases between. The CDR3 totals 14 residues. CDR3 region: CASSIEYSYNEQFF. CDR3 DNA: TGTGCCAGTAGTATAGAGTACTCCTACAATGAGCAGTTCTTC.

This clonotype was found a few times. V and J are TRBV20-1 and TRBJ1-2, with TRBD1 matching over 7 bases. CDR1 is DFQATT and CDR2 is SNEGSKA in the germline V gene (reference sequence). J was trimmed by 4 bases and V by 7 bases; bases with no gene match: 0. This CDR3 comprises 10 residues. CDR3 DNA: TGCAGTGGGACAGGCTATGGCTACACCTTC. It encodes CSGTGYGYTF.

The chain combines TRBV12-3 or TRBV12-4 with TRBJ2-1, with TRBD2 matching over 11 bases. The CDR3 consists of 17 residues. Trimming at V came to 6 bases and at J to 0 bases, leaving 7 bases not matched to a gene. The CDR3 loop is CASSETSGEPSYNEQFF. The CDR3 DNA reads as TGTGCCAGCAGCGAGACTAGCGGGGAGCCCTCCTACAATGAGCAGTTCTTC.

V and J are TRBV11-2 and TRBJ2-1; 12 positions match TRBD2. V lost 4 bases to trimming and J lost 10 bases; unmatched junction nucleotides: 17. This CDR3 is built from 18 residues. Germline CDR1 and CDR2: SGHAT and FQNNGV. CDR3 nucleotides: TGTGCCAGCAGCTCGGACCCCGGACTAGCGGGGTCCTTCGGGGAGCAGTTCTTC. This encodes CASSSDPGLAGSFGEQFF.

This clonotype showed up many times. This chain joins TRBV5-1 and TRBJ2-3; D perhaps matches TRBD2 (6 bases). V lost 2 bases, J lost 0 bases, and 10 bases lay in between. CDR1 and CDR2 (germline): SGHRS, YFSETQ. The CDR3 sequence is 15 residues long. The CDR3 protein is CASSFTGTSTDTQYF. In DNA, the CDR3 is TGCGCCAGCAGCTTCACCGGGACTAGCACAGATACGCAGTATTTT.

On this clonotype itself: The missing conserved phenylalanine or tryptophan at the end of this CDR3 makes a read error likely. The rearrangement links TRBV3-1 to TRBJ2-2; D call uncertain. Germline V CDR1 and CDR2: LGHDT, YNNKEL (reference sequence). V was trimmed by 0 bases and J by 7 bases, leaving 3 bases between them. This CDR3 is 12 amino acids long. CDR3 protein: CASSQDLGELFL. As DNA, the CDR3 is TGTGCCAGCAGCCAAGACCTCGGGGAGCTGTTTTTG.

This clonotype was picked up a small number of times. The rearrangement joins TRBV5-1 to TRBJ2-3; D is uncertain. The length of the CDR3 is 15 residues. Trimming took 6 bases from V and 1 from J, leaving 15 bases between them. Germline V gene sequence: CDR1 SGHRS, CDR2 YFSETQ. CDR3 bases: TGCGCCAGCATAGACCCACGGGCGGGCACAGATACGCAGTATTTT. It encodes CASIDPRAGTDTQYF.

This chain joins TRBV6-2 or TRBV6-3 and TRBJ2-5; unclear D gene. The length of the CDR3 is 13 residues. CDR1 is MNHEY, CDR2 SVGEGT, per germline. V gave up 7 bases and J gave up 1 base, with 10 bases separating them. This chain's CDR3 is CASNPDAQETQYF. The CDR3, as DNA: TGTGCCAGCAATCCGGATGCCCAAGAGACCCAGTACTTC.